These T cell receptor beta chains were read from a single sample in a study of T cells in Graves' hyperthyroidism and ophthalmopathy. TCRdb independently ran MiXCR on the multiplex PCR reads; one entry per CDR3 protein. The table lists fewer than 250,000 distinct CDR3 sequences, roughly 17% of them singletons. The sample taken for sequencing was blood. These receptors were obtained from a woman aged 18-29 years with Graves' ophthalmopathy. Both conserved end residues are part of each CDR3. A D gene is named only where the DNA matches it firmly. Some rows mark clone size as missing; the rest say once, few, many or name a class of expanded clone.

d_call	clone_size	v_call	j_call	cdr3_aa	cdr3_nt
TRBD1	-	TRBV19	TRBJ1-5	CASSLDRVQPQHF	TGTGCCAGTAGTCTAGACAGGGTTCAGCCCCAGCATTTT
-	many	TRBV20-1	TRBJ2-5	CSAERWSQETQYF	TGCAGTGCGGAGAGGTGGTCTCAAGAGACCCAGTACTTC
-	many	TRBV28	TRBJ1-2	CASLQGGPDLSYTF	TGTGCCAGCTTACAAGGCGGACCGGATTTGAGCTACACCTTC
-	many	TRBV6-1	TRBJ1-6	CASSDRDNSPLHF	TGTGCCAGCAGTGACAGGGATAATTCACCCCTCCACTTT
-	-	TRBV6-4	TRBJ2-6	CASSDSTGSGVNVLTF	TGTGCCAGCAGTGACTCGACAGGCTCTGGGGTCAACGTCCTGACTTTC
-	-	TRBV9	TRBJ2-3	CASSRLLSTGTQYF	TGTGCCAGCAGCCGACTACTTAGCACAGGTACGCAGTATTTT
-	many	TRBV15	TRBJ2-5	CATSRDKAGRETQYF	TGTGCCACCAGCAGAGATAAAGCAGGGAGAGAGACCCAGTACTTC
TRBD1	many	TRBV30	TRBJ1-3	CAWSAGTAADTIYF	TGTGCCTGGAGTGCCGGGACAGCGGCCGACACCATATATTTT
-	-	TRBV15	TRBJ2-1	CATSSGPQSHNEQFF	TGTGCCACCAGCAGTGGCCCTCAGTCCCACAATGAGCAGTTCTTC
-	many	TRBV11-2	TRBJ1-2	CASSLVRNIEGNYGYTF	TGTGCCAGCAGCTTAGTCCGTAACATAGAAGGAAACTATGGCTACACCTTC
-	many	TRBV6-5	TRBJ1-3	CASSYLGGNTIYF	TGTGCCAGCAGTTACTTGGGTGGAAACACCATATATTTT
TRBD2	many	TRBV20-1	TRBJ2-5	CSAIPPLAEETQYF	TGCAGTGCTATACCCCCACTAGCGGAAGAGACCCAGTACTTC
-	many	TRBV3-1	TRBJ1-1	CASSIGGDTEAFF	TGTGCCAGCAGCATAGGGGGGGACACTGAAGCTTTCTTT
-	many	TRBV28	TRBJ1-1	CASRWINTEAFF	TGTGCCAGCCGTTGGATAAACACTGAAGCTTTCTTT
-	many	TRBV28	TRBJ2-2	CASRTLTGELFF	TGTGCCAGCAGGACACTCACGGGGGAGCTGTTTTTT
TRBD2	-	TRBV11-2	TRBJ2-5	CASSLGGTSGGQETQYF	TGTGCCAGCAGCTTAGGGGGCACTAGCGGAGGACAAGAGACCCAGTACTTC
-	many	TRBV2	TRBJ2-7	CASNLVVHEQYF	TGTGCCAGCAATCTAGTTGTCCACGAGCAGTACTTC
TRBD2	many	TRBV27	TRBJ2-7	CASSPLLALSYEQYF	TGTGCCAGCAGTCCTTTACTAGCGCTATCCTACGAGCAGTACTTC
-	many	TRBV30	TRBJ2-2	CAWSGRTAGELFF	TGTGCCTGGAGTGGGAGGACCGCCGGGGAGCTGTTTTTT
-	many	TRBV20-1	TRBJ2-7	CSSPKSGKSEQYF	TGCAGTTCCCCAAAATCGGGAAAAAGCGAGCAGTACTTC
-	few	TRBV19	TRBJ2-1	CASSRREQGANYNEQFF	TGTGCCAGTAGTAGGAGGGAGCAGGGAGCAAATTACAATGAGCAGTTCTTC
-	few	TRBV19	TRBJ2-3	CASSISSGYRGDTQYF	TGTGCCAGTAGTATATCTAGCGGGTACAGGGGAGATACGCAGTATTTT
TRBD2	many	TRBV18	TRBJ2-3	CASSPPGLAGDTQYF	TGTGCCAGCTCACCACCGGGACTAGCAGGAGATACGCAGTATTTT
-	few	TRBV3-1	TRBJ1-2	CASSPVPGPRGYTF	TGTGCCAGCAGCCCGGTACCGGGGCCCCGGGGCTACACCTTC
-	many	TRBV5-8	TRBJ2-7	CASSLERSYEQYF	TGTGCCAGCAGCTTGGAACGGTCCTACGAGCAGTACTTC
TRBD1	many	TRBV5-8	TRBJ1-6	CASSTAGTGYDSPLHF	TGTGCCAGCAGCACTGCCGGGACAGGGTACGATTCACCCCTCCACTTT
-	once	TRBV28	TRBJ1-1	CATGSGDRGGRNTEAFF	TGTGCCACCGGAAGTGGGGATAGAGGGGGTCGGAACACTGAAGCTTTCTTT
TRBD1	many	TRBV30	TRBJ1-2	CAWSVQTGGYGYTF	TGTGCCTGGAGTGTACAGACAGGGGGCTATGGCTACACCTTC
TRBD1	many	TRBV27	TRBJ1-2	CASSRDRGTYGYTF	TGTGCCAGCAGCCGGGACAGGGGGACTTATGGCTACACCTTC
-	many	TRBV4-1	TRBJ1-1	CASSQDQRNTEAFF	TGCGCCAGCAGCCAAGATCAGAGGAACACTGAAGCTTTCTTT
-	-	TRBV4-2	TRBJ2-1	CASSQGVLLDSYNEQFF	TGTGCCAGCAGCCAAGGAGTTCTGTTGGACTCCTACAATGAGCAGTTCTTC
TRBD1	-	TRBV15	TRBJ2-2	CATSRGGTGGTGELFF	TGTGCCACCAGCAGGGGCGGGACAGGGGGAACCGGGGAGCTGTTTTTT
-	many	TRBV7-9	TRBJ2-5	CASSLALETAETQYF	TGTGCCAGCAGCTTAGCATTGGAGACAGCGGAGACCCAGTACTTC
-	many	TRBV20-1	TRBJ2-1	CSARAGLYHNEQFF	TGCAGTGCTAGGGCGGGACTTTACCACAATGAGCAGTTCTTC
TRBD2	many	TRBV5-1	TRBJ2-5	CASSLGASGRETQYF	TGCGCCAGCAGCTTGGGCGCTAGCGGAAGAGAGACCCAGTACTTC
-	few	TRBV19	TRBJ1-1	CASSIGGGYTEAFF	TGTGCCAGTAGTATCGGAGGGGGGTACACTGAAGCTTTCTTT
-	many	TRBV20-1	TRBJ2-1	CSADPGRSYNEQFF	TGCAGTGCTGATCCGGGACGTTCCTACAATGAGCAGTTCTTC
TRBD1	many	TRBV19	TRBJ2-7	CASSHAGTGYYEQYF	TGTGCCAGTAGCCATGCCGGGACAGGGTACTACGAGCAGTACTTC
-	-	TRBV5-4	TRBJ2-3	CASSSPTRGTSTDTQYF	TGTGCCAGCAGCTCCCCCACCCGCGGGACTAGCACAGATACGCAGTATTTT
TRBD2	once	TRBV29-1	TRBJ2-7	CSVSYPGTSVNNEQYF	TGCAGCGTCTCCTACCCCGGGACTAGCGTGAACAACGAGCAGTACTTC
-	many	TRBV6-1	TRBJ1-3	CASSSVYPGNTIYF	TGTGCCAGCAGTTCCGTTTATCCTGGAAACACCATATATTTT
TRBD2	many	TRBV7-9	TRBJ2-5	CASRATSGGSYF	TGTGCCAGCAGGGCGACTAGCGGGGGATCGTACTTC
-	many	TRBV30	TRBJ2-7	CAWSVGTVLSYEQYF	TGTGCCTGGAGTGTCGGGACGGTTCTGTCCTACGAGCAGTACTTC
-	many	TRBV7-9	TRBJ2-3	CASSGEDGEQTDTQYF	TGTGCCAGCAGCGGCGAGGACGGGGAGCAGACAGATACGCAGTATTTT
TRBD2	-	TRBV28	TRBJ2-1	CASSSLAGGRNEQFF	TGTGCCAGCAGTTCCCTAGCGGGGGGCCGCAATGAGCAGTTCTTC
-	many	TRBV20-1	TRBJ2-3	CSADYRSDTQYF	TGCAGTGCAGACTATAGATCTGATACGCAGTATTTT
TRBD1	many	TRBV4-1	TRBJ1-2	CASSQLNLGGSGYTF	TGCGCCAGCAGCCAACTCAATCTAGGGGGCAGTGGCTACACCTTC
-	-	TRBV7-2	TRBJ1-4	CASSRDTINEKLFF	TGTGCCAGCAGCCGGGACACGATTAATGAAAAACTGTTTTTT
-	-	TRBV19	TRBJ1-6	CASSEVSSYNSPLHF	TGTGCCAGTAGTGAAGTGAGCTCCTATAATTCACCCCTCCACTTT
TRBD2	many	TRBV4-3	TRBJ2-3	CASSQDDTSGSMNTQYF	TGCGCCAGCAGCCAAGATGACACTAGCGGGAGTATGAATACGCAGTATTTT
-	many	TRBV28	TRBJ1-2	CASSFAGGDYGYTF	TGTGCCAGCAGTTTCGCGGGAGGCGACTATGGCTACACCTTC
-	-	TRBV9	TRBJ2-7	CASSVEWKLHSYEQYF	TGTGCCAGCAGCGTAGAGTGGAAACTACACTCCTACGAGCAGTACTTC
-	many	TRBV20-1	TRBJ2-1	CSARTRLYGEQFF	TGCAGTGCCCGGACCCGACTTTATGGTGAGCAGTTCTTC
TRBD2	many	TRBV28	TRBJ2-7	CASRVGGLAGTEQYF	TGTGCCAGCAGAGTCGGGGGACTAGCGGGAACCGAGCAGTACTTC
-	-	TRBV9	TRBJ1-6	CASSVAMSSNSPLHF	TGTGCCAGCAGCGTAGCCATGTCGTCGAATTCACCCCTCCACTTT